These 28 T cell receptor beta chains were sequenced from one sample in a study of cytomegalovirus exposure and HLA in healthy donors. The PCR employed 60 Vbeta primers together with 13 Jbeta primers. The table came from immunoSEQ multiplex PCR; TCRdb's copy has only in-frame clones and leaves some out. This sample carries a few hundred thousand clones, about 66% of them seen once, and the ten largest clones take about 2.2%. The sequenced material came from PBMCs. The source of these receptors is a female donor in good health and CMV-seronegative.

The V and J genes are TRBV25-1 and TRBJ2-2, with TRBD1 identical over 12 bases. The CDR3 totals 16 residues. Per germline, CDR1 MGHDK and CDR2 SYGVNS. V lost 3 bases, J lost 4 bases, and 3 bases stayed unmatched. CDR3 coding DNA: TGTGCCAGCAGTGAGGGACAGGGGGCGGGCACCGGGGAGCTGTTTTTT. Amino acids: CASSEGQGAGTGELFF.

The rearrangement uses TRBV6-5 and TRBJ1-6; 7 positions match TRBD1. This CDR3 region has 15 residues. Germline-derived CDR1 and CDR2 are MNHEY and SVGAGI. The trim removed 5 bases at V and 6 bases at J, leaving 7 bases unmatched. The CDR3 coding sequence is TGTGCCAGCAGTGGCCGGGACAGATTTAATTCACCCCTCCACTTT. Its protein product is CASSGRDRFNSPLHF.

The rearrangement uses TRBV28 and TRBJ2-7; 13 bases match TRBD2. Germline V lookup: CDR1 MDHEN, CDR2 SYDVKM. The CDR3 length is 15 residues. J gave up 2 bases and V 6 bases, and 4 bases lay outside the gene matches. In DNA form, the CDR3 reads TGTGCCAGCAGCCCCGGGACTAGCGGGACCTACGAGCAGTACTTC. Residues: CASSPGTSGTYEQYF.

The genes are TRBV27 and TRBJ1-4; 10 bases are shared with TRBD1. This CDR3 comprises 19 residues. J was trimmed by 0 bases and V by 2 bases; bases with no gene match: 9. Germline V gene lookup returns CDR1 MNHEY and CDR2 SMNVEV (reference sequence). CDR3 sequence reads: CASSLKTGGFTPTNEKLFF. Written as DNA, the CDR3 is TGTGCCAGCAGTTTAAAGACAGGGGGCTTCACTCCAACTAATGAAAAACTGTTTTTT. Full variable domain (missing parts from reference TRBV27 and TRBJ1-4): EAQVTQNPRYLITVTGKKLTVTCSQNMNHEYMSWYRQDPGLGLRQIYYSMNVEVTDKGDVPEGYKVSRKEKRNFPLILESPSPNQTSLYFCASSLKTGGFTPTNEKLFFGSGTQLSVL.

This clone was seen only a few times. This rearrangement joins TRBV27 to TRBJ2-7; a weak D match, TRBD1 (5 bases). From germline, CDR1 is MNHEY and CDR2 SMNVEV (reference sequence). Trimming shortened V by 6 bases and J by 5 bases, and 20 bases separated the two germline ends. This CDR3 region has 15 residues. CDR3 DNA sequence: TGTGCCAGCAGACAAGACAGAATTTCGCTCCACGAGCAGTACTTC. Translating gives CASRQDRISLHEQYF.

This chain connects TRBV7-9 to TRBJ2-4, with 7 bases identical to TRBD2. Looked up from germline, CDR1 is SEHNR and CDR2 is FQNEAQ (reference sequence). The CDR3 sequence is 17 residues long. The junction had 10 bases not matched to a gene; V was cut back by 3 bases and J by 2 bases. The CDR3 DNA reads TGTGCCAGCAGCTTCTTCAGCGGAGCGGGAACCAAAAACATTCAGTACTTC. Its translation is CASSFFSGAGTKNIQYF.

This sequence joins TRBV19 and TRBJ1-2; D possibly corresponds to TRBD1 (6 bases). The CDR3 has 13 amino acids. Germline CDR1 reads LNHDA; CDR2 reads SQIVND (reference sequence). V was clipped by 9 bases and J by 5 bases, with 16 bases between them. The CDR3 protein is CASRETGKYGYTF. CDR3 in DNA: TGTGCCAGCAGGGAAACAGGGAAGTATGGCTACACCTTC.

V is TRBV23-1 and J is TRBJ2-3, with a tentative D call TRBD1 (6 bases). TRBV23-1 is reported as an ORF; its role is uncertain. The CDR3 runs 12 residues. Trimming pared 7 bases from V and 6 bases from J, leaving 11 bases between. Here the CDR3 reads CASTMRGDTQYF. The CDR3 nucleotides read TGCGCCAGCACTATGAGGGGGGATACGCAGTATTTT.

The V gene is TRBV5-6, the J gene TRBJ2-1, with D possibly TRBD1 on 6 matching bases. Germline values: CDR1 SGHDT, CDR2 YYEEEE. With 2 bases removed from V and 2 bases from J, the gap between germline ends came to 14 bases. The CDR3 covers 16 residues. CDR3 loop: CASSFGTTGAYNEQFF. CDR3 in DNA: TGTGCCAGCAGCTTCGGAACGACAGGAGCCTACAATGAGCAGTTCTTC.

This clone was seen only a few times. This chain uses TRBV6-6 with TRBJ2-1, with 12 bases fitting TRBD2. This CDR3 comprises 14 residues. V trimming: 6 bases; J trimming: 9 bases; junction bases outside the gene matches: 6. From germline, CDR1 is MNHNY and CDR2 SVGAGI (reference sequence). This CDR3 reads CASSYGLAGTEQFF. The DNA of the CDR3 is TGTGCCAGCAGCTACGGACTAGCGGGAACTGAGCAGTTCTTC.

This sequence joins TRBV28 and TRBJ2-7; D is uncertain. The CDR3 has 12 amino acids. The V gene lost 6 bases and the J gene lost 5 bases, with 11 bases spanning the gap. Germline V CDR1 and CDR2: MDHEN, SYDVKM. The CDR3 region is CASSRSAHEQYF. The CDR3 DNA sequence: TGTGCCAGCAGCCGCAGCGCGCACGAGCAGTACTTC.

The J gene is TRBJ2-7, the V gene TRBV7-8; 12 positions agree with TRBD1. Looked up from germline, CDR1 is SGHVS and CDR2 is FQNEAQ. V was pared by 5 bases and J by 2 bases, with 4 bases of the junction left unmatched. This CDR3 comprises 15 residues. The CDR3 region is CASSTWDRGPYEQYF. The CDR3 bases are TGTGCCAGCAGCACATGGGACAGGGGGCCCTACGAGCAGTACTTC.

This clone was observed a single time. J is TRBJ2-5 and V is TRBV5-1; 10 positions match TRBD2. The better agreement between TRBJ2-7 and the DNA end casts doubt on the J call. The germline gives CDR1 SGHRS, CDR2 YFSETQ. The CDR3 loop spans 16 amino acids. The CDR3 nucleotides are TGCGCCAGTCATACACCAGCCGGGACTAGCGCCTACGAGCAGTACTTC. It translates to CASHTPAGTSAYEQYF.

This rearrangement joins TRBV13 to TRBJ1-2; 9 bases align to TRBD1. The V segment lost 5 bases and the J segment 2 bases; nucleotides outside the gene matches: 6. CDR1 and CDR2 (germline): PRHDT, FYEKMQ (reference sequence). The CDR3 runs to 15 residues. CDR3 in DNA: TGTGCCAGCAGCCGGACTGGACAGGGGAACTATGGCTACACCTTC. Translation: CASSRTGQGNYGYTF.

This sequence joins TRBV7-8 and TRBJ2-3; 7 bases align to TRBD2. V trimming: 4 bases; J trimming: 0 bases; junction bases outside the gene matches: 4. The length of the CDR3 is 15 residues. CDR1 and CDR2 from the germline V gene are SGHVS and FQNEAQ. The CDR3 protein is CASSSYSGSTDTQYF. The DNA of the CDR3 is TGTGCCAGCAGCTCCTATAGCGGGAGCACAGATACGCAGTATTTT.

The J gene is TRBJ2-7, the V gene TRBV7-6; perhaps TRBD2 as D (6 bases). The length of the CDR3 is 15 residues. CDR1 SGHVS and CDR2 FNYEAQ come from the germline V gene. V lost 5 bases, J lost 2 bases, and 16 bases lay in between. The CDR3 nucleotides are TGTGCCAGCAGCCACGACCCGGGACTGACCTACGAGCAGTACTTC. Translating it yields CASSHDPGLTYEQYF.

In DNA, the CDR3 is TGTGCCAGTAGTAGGGCGGGAGTCAGGGAGACCCAGTACTTC. As protein: CASSRAGVRETQYF. V is TRBV19 and J is TRBJ2-5; 7 bases are shared with TRBD2. V trimming: 4 bases; J trimming: 5 bases; junction bases outside the gene matches: 7. CDR3 length equals 14 residues. The germline V gene has CDR1 LNHDA and CDR2 SQIVND (reference sequence).

The rearrangement links TRBV4-1 to TRBJ2-7; TRBD2 aligns across 10 bases. Germline V gene sequence: CDR1 MGHRA, CDR2 YSYEKL. The V segment lost 0 bases and the J segment 4 bases; nucleotides outside the gene matches: 12. The length of the CDR3 is 18 residues. CDR3 protein: CASSQEGLAGAQRYEQYF. CDR3 in DNA: TGCGCCAGCAGCCAAGAAGGGCTAGCGGGAGCTCAACGTTACGAGCAGTACTTC.

This chain uses TRBV11-2 with TRBJ2-7, with D possibly being TRBD1 (6 bases). The germline V gene encodes CDR1 SGHAT and CDR2 FQNNGV. This CDR3 contains 13 residues. V was cut by 0 bases and J by 7 bases, with 10 bases left in between. The CDR3, as DNA: TGTGCCAGCAGCTTAGATCAGGGGCGTGAGCAGTACTTC. This translates into CASSLDQGREQYF. Looking up the rest from reference TRBV11-2 and TRBJ2-7 gives the full variable domain: EAGVAQSPRYKIIEKRQSVAFWCNPISGHATLYWYQQILGQGPKLLIQFQNNGVVDDSQLPKDRFSAERLKGVDSTLKIQPAKLEDSAVYLCASSLDQGREQYFGPGTRLTVT.

The chain links TRBV7-9 to TRBJ2-5; TRBD2 might be the D (5 bases). Matching the DNA end better, TRBJ2-7 makes the J call doubtful. The CDR3 has 15 amino acids. Per the germline V gene, CDR1 is SEHNR and CDR2 is FQNEAQ (reference sequence). CDR3 in amino acids: CASSPSRAATYEQYF. The CDR3, as DNA: TGTGCCAGCAGCCCCTCGCGGGCTGCAACGTACGAGCAGTACTTC.

This clone has more than one count but fewer than ten. This sample includes further DNA sequences coding for the same CDR3. The chain combines TRBV5-1 with TRBJ1-4, with a tentative D call TRBD1 (6 bases). CDR1 is SGHRS, CDR2 YFSETQ, per germline. V lost 1 base and J 7 bases, leaving 14 bases between the germline ends. The CDR3 runs 15 residues. The CDR3 is CASSLREGEGEKLFF. CDR3 coding DNA: TGCGCCAGCAGCTTGAGGGAGGGGGAAGGTGAAAAACTGTTTTTT.

V gene TRBV14 combines with J gene TRBJ2-1; 7 nucleotides align to TRBD2. Germline loops: CDR1 SGHDN, CDR2 FVKESK. The CDR3 has 16 residues. V was pared by 4 bases and J by 9 bases, with 15 bases of the junction left unmatched. CDR3 residues: CASSPGLTRPSTEQFF. DNA for the CDR3: TGTGCCAGCAGCCCGGGACTAACACGCCCCTCCACTGAGCAGTTCTTC.

The CDR3 protein is CASIPGLENQPQHF. As DNA, the CDR3 is TGTGCCAGCATACCGGGACTGGAGAATCAGCCCCAGCATTTT. The rearrangement joins TRBV6-1 to TRBJ1-5; tentative D call: TRBD1 (5 bases). Germline CDR1 and CDR2: MNHNS and SASEGT. The CDR3 is made up of 14 amino acids. Trimming pared 7 bases from V and 4 bases from J, leaving 14 bases between.

The J gene is TRBJ2-7, the V gene TRBV19; 11 nucleotides agree with TRBD2. The length of the CDR3 is 15 residues. With V trimmed by 8 bases and J by 2 bases, 8 bases remained unmatched. Germline-derived CDR1 and CDR2 are LNHDA and SQIVND (reference sequence). The CDR3 is CASGRLAGGTYEQYF. CDR3 bases: TGTGCCAGTGGTCGTCTAGCGGGAGGAACCTACGAGCAGTACTTC.

This chain joins TRBV13 and TRBJ2-1; 9 bases match TRBD1. CDR1 is PRHDT, CDR2 FYEKMQ, per germline (reference sequence). This CDR3 region has 16 residues. V dropped 2 bases and J dropped 6; count of bases not matched to a gene: 8. CDR3 sequence (DNA): TGTGCCAGCAGCTTATCCCTGGACAGGGGAGGCAATGAGCAGTTCTTC. This encodes CASSLSLDRGGNEQFF.

This chain joins TRBV7-8 and TRBJ2-3; maybe TRBD2 (6 bases). V gave up 5 bases and J gave up 0 bases, with 12 bases separating them. The germline V gene has CDR1 SGHVS and CDR2 FQNEAQ. This CDR3 is built from 15 residues. The CDR3 DNA is TGTGCCAGCAGCCTCCGGGACTCGAGCACAGATACGCAGTATTTT. It codes for CASSLRDSSTDTQYF.

This rearrangement joins TRBV28 to TRBJ1-3; 7 positions agree with TRBD1. The CDR3 totals 14 residues. V lost 3 bases and J lost 5; bases outside the gene matches: 4. Per the germline V gene, CDR1 is MDHEN and CDR2 is SYDVKM. CDR3 in amino acids: CASSLGGQRNTIYF. The CDR3 bases are TGTGCCAGCAGTTTGGGGGGACAGAGAAACACCATATATTTT.

This sequence joins TRBV7-9 and TRBJ2-3, with D unresolved. V was pared by 1 base and J by 5 bases, with 10 bases between. The CDR3 consists of 14 residues. CDR1 and CDR2 from the germline V gene are SEHNR and FQNEAQ (reference sequence). The CDR3 spells CASSLGSHEDTQYF. CDR3 DNA: TGTGCCAGCAGCTTAGGTAGTCACGAAGATACGCAGTATTTT.